This TCR beta chain was identified in a study of blood T cell repertoires in COVID-19. V was trimmed by 0 bases and J by 2 bases, leaving 11 bases between them. CDR1 is LGHDT, CDR2 YNNKEL, per germline (reference sequence). The CDR3 has 16 amino acids. Data came from immunoSEQ multiplex PCR; TCRdb stores just in-frame clones and leaves some out. The sample records 130,000 or so clones, almost 80% being singletons. This receptor was obtained from a human donor in a cohort sampled during active COVID-19. The chain combines TRBV3-1 (or the pseudogene TRBV3-2) with TRBJ2-1; TRBD2 is a possible D gene (5 bases). Specimen: peripheral blood. The CDR3 protein is CASSQDRRTPYNEQFF. The CDR3 region has the DNA TGTGCCAGCAGCCAAGATCGTAGGACTCCCTACAATGAGCAGTTCTTC.